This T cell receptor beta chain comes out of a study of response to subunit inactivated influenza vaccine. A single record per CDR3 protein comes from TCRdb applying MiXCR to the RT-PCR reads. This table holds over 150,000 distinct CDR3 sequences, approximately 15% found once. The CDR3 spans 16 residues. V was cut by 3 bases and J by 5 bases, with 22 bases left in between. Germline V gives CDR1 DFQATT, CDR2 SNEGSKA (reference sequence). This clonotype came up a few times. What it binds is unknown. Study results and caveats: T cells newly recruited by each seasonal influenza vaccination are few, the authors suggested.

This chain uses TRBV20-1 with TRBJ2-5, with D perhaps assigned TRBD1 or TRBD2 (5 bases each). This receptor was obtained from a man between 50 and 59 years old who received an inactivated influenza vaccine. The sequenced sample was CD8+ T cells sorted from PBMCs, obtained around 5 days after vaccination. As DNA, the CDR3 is TGCAGTGCTAGGGGGTCAGGGAGTTGGGGCGTGGAGACCCAGTACTTC. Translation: CSARGSGSWGVETQYF.